Following are 6 T cell receptor beta chains from one sample sequenced in a study of T cells in Graves' hyperthyroidism and ophthalmopathy. Researchers amplified the TCR beta CDR3 regions from RNA transcripts. The primer set for the first-round RT-PCR of the TCR CDR3 was HTBI. A single record per CDR3 protein comes from TCRdb applying MiXCR to the multiplex PCR reads. The sample shows about 160,000 distinct CDR3 sequences, 9.4% of them seen only once. What was sequenced was blood. All receptors derive from a woman aged 18 to 35 with Graves' hyperthyroidism that later progressed to Graves' ophthalmopathy.

This clonotype has a handful of counts. This chain uses TRBV30 with TRBJ2-7; 8 positions agree with TRBD2. CDR3 length equals 14 residues. V lost 0 bases, J lost 6 bases, and 7 bases stayed unmatched. The germline V gene encodes CDR1 GTSNPN and CDR2 SVGIG (reference sequence). CDR3 region: CAWSVRGGRGEQYF. The CDR3 DNA reads as TGTGCCTGGAGTGTTCGGGGGGGCCGGGGCGAGCAGTACTTC.

This clonotype has ten or more counts. The rearrangement uses TRBV7-8 and TRBJ1-5; TRBD1 aligns across 10 bases. J lost 2 bases, V lost 5 bases, and 12 bases had no gene match. The germline V gene encodes CDR1 SGHVS and CDR2 FQNEAQ. This CDR3 contains 18 residues. The CDR3 nucleotides are TGTGCCAGCAGCCCCCGGACAGGGGGAACGGGCGGCAATCAGCCCCAGCATTTT. This sequence encodes CASSPRTGGTGGNQPQHF.

The chain joins TRBV7-8 to TRBJ2-3; 13 bases align to TRBD2. CDR1 and CDR2 (germline): SGHVS, FQNEAQ. There are 20 residues in the CDR3. The J segment lost 0 bases and the V segment lost 3 bases, leaving 12 bases of the junction unmatched. The chain's CDR3 is CASSLELGLAGTTSTDTQYF. The CDR3, as DNA: TGTGCCAGCAGCTTGGAGTTGGGACTAGCGGGAACCACTAGCACAGATACGCAGTATTTT.

This clonotype was seen ten or more times. The chain links TRBV20-1 to TRBJ2-3, with 7 bases that match TRBD2. The germline CDR1 and CDR2 sequences are DFQATT and SNEGSKA (reference sequence). The ends lost 4 bases at V and 0 bases at J; junction bases unmatched: 7. The CDR3 runs 15 residues. This CDR3 reads CSATSSGSSTDTQYF. For the CDR3, the DNA is TGCAGTGCTACCTCTAGCGGTTCTAGCACAGATACGCAGTATTTT.

The sample holds many counts of this clonotype. The V and J genes are TRBV12-3 or TRBV12-4 and TRBJ1-6; 10 bases match TRBD1. V trimming: 6 bases; J trimming: 8 bases; junction bases outside the gene matches: 4. The CDR3 extends over 14 amino acids. CDR3 in DNA: TGTGCCAGCAGGGGGGGGACAGGGGATTCACCCCTCCACTTT. Translated: CASRGGTGDSPLHF.

In its sample, this clonotype was seen many times. The chain combines TRBV30 with TRBJ1-5; the D gene is possibly TRBD1 (5 bases). The CDR3 runs to 14 residues. CDR1 and CDR2 (germline): GTSNPN, SVGIG (reference sequence). Trimming took off 3 bases at V and 4 bases at J, with 13 bases between the two ends. The CDR3 DNA sequence: TGTGCCTGGAGCGGGGGGGACGGGAATCAGCCCCAGCATTTT. The encoded protein is CAWSGGDGNQPQHF.